This T cell receptor (beta chain) was obtained from a study of T cell repertoires in cytomegalovirus infection. Across the whole study: CMV epitopes, recently identified HLA-C-restricted and well-studied HLA-B-restricted, were used. Matching HLA type and CMV infection were both indicated by public TCR beta signatures.

TCRdb fed the reads into MiXCR, producing one record per CDR3 protein. The profile shows about 830,000 distinct CDR3 sequences, approximately 32% of them singletons. On this clonotype itself: Its cognate antigen is unknown.

There are 16 residues in the CDR3. CDR1 is SGHVS, CDR2 FQNEAQ, per germline. With 3 bases clipped from V and 1 base from J, the junction kept 2 bases outside the gene matches. The chain employs TRBV7-8 and TRBJ2-2; 10 bases map to TRBD1. The sequencing here drew on cultured CD8+ T cells from PBMCs, taken from culture after CMV antigen stimulation. The receptor was isolated from a human donor in good health (CMV status not recorded). Some clones in this sample may be carry-over from other donors' samples. CDR3 coding DNA: TGTGCCAGCAGCTTGACAGGGGGCGTGAACACCGGGGAGCTGTTTTTT. Residues: CASSLTGGVNTGELFF.